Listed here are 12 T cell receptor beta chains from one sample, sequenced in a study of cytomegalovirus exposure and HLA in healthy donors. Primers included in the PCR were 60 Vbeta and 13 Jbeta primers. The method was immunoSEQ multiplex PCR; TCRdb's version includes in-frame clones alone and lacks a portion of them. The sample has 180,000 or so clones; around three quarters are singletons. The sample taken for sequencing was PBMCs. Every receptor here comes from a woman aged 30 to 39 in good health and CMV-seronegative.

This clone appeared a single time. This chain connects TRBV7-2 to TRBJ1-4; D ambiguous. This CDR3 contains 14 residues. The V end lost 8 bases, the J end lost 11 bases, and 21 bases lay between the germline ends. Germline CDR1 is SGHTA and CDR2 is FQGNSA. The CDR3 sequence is CASSIPRRGSKLFF. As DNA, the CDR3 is TGTGCCAGCTCCATCCCCAGGAGAGGGTCCAAACTGTTTTTT.

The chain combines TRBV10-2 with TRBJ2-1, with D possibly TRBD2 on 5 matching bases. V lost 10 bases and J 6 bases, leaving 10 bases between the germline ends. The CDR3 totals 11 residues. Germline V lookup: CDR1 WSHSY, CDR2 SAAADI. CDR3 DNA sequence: TGCGCCACCACCGGGGTCAATGAGCAGTTCTTC. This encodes CATTGVNEQFF.

For the CDR3, the DNA is TGTGCCAGCGGAGCAGCAGTTTATAATTCACCCCTCCACTTT. It is translated as CASGAAVYNSPLHF. The chain combines TRBV9 with TRBJ1-6; no reliable D call. The CDR3 is 14 amino acids. The V gene's germline CDR1 is SGDLS and CDR2 YYNGEE. The V and J ends lost 7 bases and 4 bases respectively, with 12 bases between them.

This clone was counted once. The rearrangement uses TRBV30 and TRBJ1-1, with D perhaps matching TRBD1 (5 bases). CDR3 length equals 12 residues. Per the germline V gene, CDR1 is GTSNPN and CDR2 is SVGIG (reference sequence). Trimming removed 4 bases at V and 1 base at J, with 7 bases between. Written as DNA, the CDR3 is TGTGCCTGGACAGGGCAGAACACTGAAGCTTTCTTT. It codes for CAWTGQNTEAFF.

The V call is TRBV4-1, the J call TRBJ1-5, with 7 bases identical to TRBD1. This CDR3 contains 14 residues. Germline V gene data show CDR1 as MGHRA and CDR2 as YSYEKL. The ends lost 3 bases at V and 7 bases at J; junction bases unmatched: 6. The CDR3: CASSQGQSGQPQHF. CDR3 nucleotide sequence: TGCGCCAGCAGCCAGGGACAGAGTGGCCAGCCCCAGCATTTT.

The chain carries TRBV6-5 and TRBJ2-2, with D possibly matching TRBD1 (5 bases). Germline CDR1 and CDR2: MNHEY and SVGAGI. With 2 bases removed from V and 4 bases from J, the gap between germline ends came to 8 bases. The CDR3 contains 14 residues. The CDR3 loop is CASSYSRVTGELFF. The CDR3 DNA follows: TGTGCCAGCAGTTACAGCAGGGTCACCGGGGAGCTGTTTTTT.

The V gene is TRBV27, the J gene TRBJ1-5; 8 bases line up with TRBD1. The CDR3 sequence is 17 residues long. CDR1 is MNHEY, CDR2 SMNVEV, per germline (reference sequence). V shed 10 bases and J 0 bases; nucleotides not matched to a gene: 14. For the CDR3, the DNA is TGTGCCACCGAGGCTATCAGGACAGGGTATAGCAATCAGCCCCAGCATTTT. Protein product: CATEAIRTGYSNQPQHF.

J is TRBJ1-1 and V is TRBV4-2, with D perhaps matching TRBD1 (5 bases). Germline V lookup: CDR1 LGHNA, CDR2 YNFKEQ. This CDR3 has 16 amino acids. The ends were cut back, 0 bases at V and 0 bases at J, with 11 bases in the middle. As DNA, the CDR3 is TGTGCCAGCAGCCAAGAGGTTGGCAGGGTGAACACTGAAGCTTTCTTT. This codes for CASSQEVGRVNTEAFF.

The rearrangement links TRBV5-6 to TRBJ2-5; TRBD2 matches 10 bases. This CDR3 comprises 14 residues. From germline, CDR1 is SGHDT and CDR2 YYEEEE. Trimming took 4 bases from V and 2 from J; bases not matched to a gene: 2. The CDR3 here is CASSAAGGQETQYF. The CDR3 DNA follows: TGTGCCAGCAGCGCAGCGGGGGGGCAAGAGACCCAGTACTTC.

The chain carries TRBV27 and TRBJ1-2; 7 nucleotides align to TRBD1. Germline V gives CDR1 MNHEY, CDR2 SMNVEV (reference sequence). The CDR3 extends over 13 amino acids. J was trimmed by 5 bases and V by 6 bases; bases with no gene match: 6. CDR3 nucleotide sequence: TGTGCCAGCAGGCTACAGGGGAATTATGGCTACACCTTC. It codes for CASRLQGNYGYTF.

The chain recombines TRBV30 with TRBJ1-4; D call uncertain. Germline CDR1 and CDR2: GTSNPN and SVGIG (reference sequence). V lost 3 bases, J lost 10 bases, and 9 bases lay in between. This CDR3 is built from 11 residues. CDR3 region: CAWREVGKLFF. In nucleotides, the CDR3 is TGTGCCTGGAGGGAGGTTGGAAAACTGTTTTTT.

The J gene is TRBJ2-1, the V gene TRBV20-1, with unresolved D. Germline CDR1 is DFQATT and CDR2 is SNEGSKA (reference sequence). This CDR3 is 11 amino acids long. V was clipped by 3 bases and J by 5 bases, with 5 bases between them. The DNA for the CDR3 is TGCAGTGCTAGTATCCACAATGAGCAGTTCTTC. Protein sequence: CSASIHNEQFF.